This T cell receptor (beta chain) was recorded in a study of T cells in Graves' hyperthyroidism and ophthalmopathy (dated by TCRdb to between 2019 and 2020). Concerning the study at large: Peripheral blood was sampled at the time of initial diagnosis, prior to any treatment. To identify TCR V-J signatures that set the groups apart, the researchers used a discovery cohort of 100 patients, made up of 40 to 45 with Graves' ophthalmopathy and approximately 57 with stable Graves' hyperthyroidism. Prospective prediction of ophthalmopathy was tested in an independent validation cohort of approximately 19 hyperthyroidism patients and some 17 patients who later progressed to ophthalmopathy. The 75 to 100 discovery patients were divided at random into training and test sets in a 7:3 ratio. The study also compared thyroid tissue and blood T-cell repertoires from a handful of Graves' hyperthyroidism patients. Following sampling, methimazole starting at 30 mg daily was given to hyperthyroidism patients, and high-dose intravenous methylprednisolone was given to ophthalmopathy patients. TCR Vbeta CDR3 sequencing of fewer than 150 peripheral blood samples (about 45 ophthalmopathy, 75 to 80 hyperthyroidism and roughly 17 progressor patients) is reported in the paper. Summary of the overall study and its limitations: Most expanded thyroid clonotypes (frequency above 0.001) were also detected in blood, a finding suggesting that blood repertoires may reflect thyroid immune responses. In validation, the model predicted progression to ophthalmopathy a median of roughly 6.2 months before onset, with roughly 70% sensitivity and roughly 73% specificity. Sample size was not statistically predetermined, and blinding of investigators to group allocation was not performed. A model built on a 13 V-J signature distinguished ophthalmopathy from stable hyperthyroidism, reaching around 87% sensitivity and 81.08% specificity in cross-validation and 80%/75% in testing.

A word on this clonotype: It lacks a known antigen. Just one base apart from a much larger clone, this may be a read error.

From the cysteine through the phenylalanine, the CDR3 covers 15 amino acids. Only the CDR3 region is kept as DNA, spanning 45 bases read in frame from base 1. CDR1 is given as KGHDR and CDR2 as SFDVKD, both from the germline V gene. Stable Graves' hyperthyroidism was defined as no progression to ophthalmopathy during 18 months of follow-up. Hyperthyroidism patients were newly diagnosed, with disease duration under 2 months, and aged 18 to 65 years. Any patient with an uncontrolled infection, another autoimmune disease, pregnancy or lactation was excluded. Diagnoses were based on clinical symptoms, serum thyroxine and TRAb, thyroid ultrasound and orbital computed tomography. PBMCs were isolated from about 10 ml of fresh peripheral blood by Ficoll-Paque density gradient centrifugation. Total RNA was extracted using Trizol reagent, and RNA quality was assessed on an Agilent 2100 Bioanalyzer. The TCR beta CDR3 regions were amplified from RNA transcripts. The TCR CDR3 was subjected to a first round of RT-PCR using the HTBI primer set and the Qiagen OneStep RT-PCR kit. Libraries were constructed in a second round of multiplex PCR, after which size selection and purification were performed. Sequencing of the libraries was done on an Illumina HiSeq2000 using paired-end 100 bp reads. On the study's bioinformatics: SOAPnuke was used to process the raw data, with reads discarded if the reads contained adapters or uncalled bases, had a mean Phred below 15, or lacked an exact constant-primer or identifier match. COPE v1.2.5 was used to merge the high-quality paired reads, and each unique nucleotide sequence was defined as a clonotype. Clonotypes were aligned to IMGT TRBV, TRBD and TRBJ reference segments using MiTCR v1.1. Analysis was restricted to V-J combinations with a frequency above 0.0001, which covered 99% to 99.2% of repertoires. A TCS score was defined as the ratio between F50 (clonal expansion) and ExV (chaos), using BLOSUM62-based TCRdist between CDR3 peptides within each V-J. Welch's t-statistics and random forest reduced roughly 540 V-J features to roughly 13, which were used in a naive Bayes classifier (R e1071). The similarity between thyroid and blood repertoires was quantified using the Morisita-Horn index. In TCRdb, the public reads were trimmed at Q25 with fastp and aligned with MiXCR, with productive beta chains retained. Rows are unified per CDR3 protein, each entry keeping the most common DNA and genes. Here the V and J calls rest on TCRdb's processing, not on the authors' analysis. Across this sample there are hundreds of thousands of distinct CDR3 sequences, with roughly a third seen only once. Around 32% of the sample is taken by the ten largest.

This chain joins TRBV24-1 to TRBJ2-7; a stretch of 8 junction bases matches TRBD1. Input material: blood. The source is a woman aged 40 to 50 with Graves' hyperthyroidism. The CDR3 region: CATSDPGQGPNEEYF. The DNA sequence is as follows: TGTGCCACCAGTGACCCCGGACAGGGCCCCAACGAGGAGTACTTC.